This T cell receptor (beta chain) was observed in a study of a mutant IDH1 vaccine in newly diagnosed glioma. Looking at the study overall: Those enrolled had earlier been treated with radiotherapy, temozolomide, or both, mostly both. Regarding the study as a whole: Seemingly, top peripheral T cell clonotype changes bore no relation to pseudoprogression.

Time point given: week 35, safety follow-up. In every dose of vaccine, 300 ug of mutant IDH1 20-mer peptide was given alongside topical imiquimod. Each patient was administered eight vaccinations, scheduled in weeks 1, 3, 5, 7, 11, 15, 19 and 23. New WHO grade 3 or 4 IDH1-mutant, ATRX-lost astrocytomas were present in all donors. A word on this clone: The antigen is undetermined.

Produced via immunoSEQ multiplex PCR; TCRdb's table is partial and in-frame only. Here the sample spans tens of thousands of clones, 86% being singletons. Trimming removed 3 bases at V and 7 bases at J, with 11 bases between. The V gene's germline CDR1 is SGHRS and CDR2 YFSETQ. This CDR3 contains 13 residues. The sequences come from PBMCs, collected from a glioma patient whose treatment included an IDH1 peptide vaccine. This TCR derives from a man aged 40-49 years with glioma. The chain is built from TRBV5-1 and TRBJ1-5, with a possible D match to TRBD1 (5 bases). CDR3 in DNA: TGCGCCAGCAGCTCCGGGGACGGGCAGCCCCAGCATTTT. Its protein product is CASSSGDGQPQHF.